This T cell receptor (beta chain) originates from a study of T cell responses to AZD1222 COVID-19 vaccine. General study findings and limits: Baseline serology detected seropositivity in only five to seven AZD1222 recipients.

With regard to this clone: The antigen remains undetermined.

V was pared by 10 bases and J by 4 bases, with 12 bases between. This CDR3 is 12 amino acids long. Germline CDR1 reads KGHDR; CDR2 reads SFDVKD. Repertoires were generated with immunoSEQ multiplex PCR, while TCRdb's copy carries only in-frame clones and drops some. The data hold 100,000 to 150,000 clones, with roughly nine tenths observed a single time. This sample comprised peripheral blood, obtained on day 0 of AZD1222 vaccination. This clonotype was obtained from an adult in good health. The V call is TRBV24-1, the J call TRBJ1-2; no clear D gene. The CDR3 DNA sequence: TGTGCCACGGAAGCTGTTGGCTATGGCTACACCTTC. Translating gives CATEAVGYGYTF.